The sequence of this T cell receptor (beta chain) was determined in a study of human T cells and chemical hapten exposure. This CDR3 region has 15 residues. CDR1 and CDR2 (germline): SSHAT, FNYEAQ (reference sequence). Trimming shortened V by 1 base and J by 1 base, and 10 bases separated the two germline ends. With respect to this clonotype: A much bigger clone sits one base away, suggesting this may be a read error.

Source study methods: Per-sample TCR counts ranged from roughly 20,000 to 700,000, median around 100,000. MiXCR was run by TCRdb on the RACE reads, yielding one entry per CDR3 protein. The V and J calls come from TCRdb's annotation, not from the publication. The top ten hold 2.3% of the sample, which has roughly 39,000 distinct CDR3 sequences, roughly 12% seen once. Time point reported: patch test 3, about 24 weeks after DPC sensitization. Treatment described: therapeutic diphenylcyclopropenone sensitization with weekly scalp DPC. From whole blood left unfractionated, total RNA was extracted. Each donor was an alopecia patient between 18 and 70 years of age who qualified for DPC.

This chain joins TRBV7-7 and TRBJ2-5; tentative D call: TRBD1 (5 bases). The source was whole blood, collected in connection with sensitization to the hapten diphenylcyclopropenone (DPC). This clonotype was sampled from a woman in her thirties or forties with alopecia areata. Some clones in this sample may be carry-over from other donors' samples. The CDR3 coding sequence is TGTGCCAGCAGCTTAGAGGGGCGAGGCCAAGAGACCCAGTACTTC. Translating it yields CASSLEGRGQETQYF. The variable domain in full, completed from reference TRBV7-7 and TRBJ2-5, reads GAGVSQSPRYKVTKRGQDVTLRCDPISSHATLYWYQQALGQGPEFLTYFNYEAQPDKSGLPSDRFSAERPEGSISTLTIQRTEQRDSAMYRCASSLEGRGQETQYFGPGTRLLVL.